This TCR beta chain was sequenced in a study of blood T cell repertoires in COVID-19. Study context: Specimens from acute and convalescent COVID-19 originated in the United States, Italy and Spain. From T cells, B-cell-depleted T cells, or PBMCs came the material, which was cDNA or gDNA.

In this sample, this clone turned up a few times. In the original analysis: Reference gene primer amplification gave estimated nucleated cell counts. Measured with immunoSEQ multiplex PCR; TCRdb has only the in-frame clones, and not every one. D and trimming come from the DNA, and the V and J calls and clone size come from that table. Of around 250,000 clones listed, about nine tenths are singletons. Germline loops: CDR1 SNHLY, CDR2 FYNNEI. This CDR3 has 16 amino acids. Trimming took 1 base from V and 6 from J; bases not matched to a gene: 5. Sequencing input: peripheral blood. V and J are TRBV2 and TRBJ2-7, with 14 bases aligning to TRBD2. The receptor's source is a man between 40 and 49 years old with active or convalescent COVID-19. The CDR3 region has the DNA TGTGCCAGCAGTGAAGTGACTAGCGGGGGGGCTATCGAGCAGTACTTC. It is translated as CASSEVTSGGAIEQYF.